This T cell receptor (beta chain) was obtained from a study of blood T cell repertoires in COVID-19. This clone was seen once. The CDR3 totals 16 residues. From germline, CDR1 is SEHNR and CDR2 FQNEAQ (reference sequence). The trim removed 4 bases at V and 7 bases at J, leaving 8 bases unmatched. Generated by immunoSEQ multiplex PCR, the TCRdb table keeps only in-frame clones and is missing some. The sample records about 220,000 clones, 85% being singletons. This chain connects TRBV7-9 to TRBJ1-6; 9 bases align to TRBD1. The sample taken for sequencing was peripheral blood. The clonotype originates from a woman between 70 and 85 years old with COVID-19, enrolled during active disease. Here the CDR3 DNA reads TGTGCCAGCAGCTCGTCACCCGGGACAGGGAATTCACCCCTCCACTTT. Translating it yields CASSSSPGTGNSPLHF. Drawing the rest from reference TRBV7-9 and TRBJ1-6, the complete variable domain is DTGVSQNPRHKITKRGQNVTFRCDPISEHNRLYWYRQTLGQGPEFLTYFQNEAQLEKSRLLSDRFSAERPKGSFSTLEIQRTEQGDSAMYLCASSSSPGTGNSPLHFGNGTRLTVT.